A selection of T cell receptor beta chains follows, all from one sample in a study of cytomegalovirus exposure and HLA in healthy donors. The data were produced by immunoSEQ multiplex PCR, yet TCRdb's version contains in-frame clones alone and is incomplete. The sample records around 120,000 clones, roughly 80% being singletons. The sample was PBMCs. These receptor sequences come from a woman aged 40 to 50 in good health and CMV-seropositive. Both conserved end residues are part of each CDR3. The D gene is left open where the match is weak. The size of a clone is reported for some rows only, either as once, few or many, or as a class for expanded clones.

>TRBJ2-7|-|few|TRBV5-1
TGCGCCAGCAGGCAGGGGACTAAGGCCCCCTACGAGCAGTACTTC
CASRQGTKAPYEQYF
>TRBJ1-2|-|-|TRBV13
TGTGCCAGCAGCCCGAGCCTGGGGGCGTCAGACCCCAACTATGGCTACACCTTC
CASSPSLGASDPNYGYTF
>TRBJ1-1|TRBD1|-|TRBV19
TGTGCCAGTAGCCCTCTCGGGGGCAGGGGGTCCACTGAAGCTTTCTTT
CASSPLGGRGSTEAFF
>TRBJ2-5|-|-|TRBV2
TGTGCCAGCACTCAAATCGACTCGCAGTACTTC
CASTQIDSQYF
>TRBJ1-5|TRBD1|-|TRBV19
TGTGCCAGTAGTATAACGGACAGGGGGCCCAATCAGCCCCAGCATTTT
CASSITDRGPNQPQHF
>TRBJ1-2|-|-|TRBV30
TGTGCCTGCTATCGAACCCGGACAGCTAACTATGGCTACACCTTC
CACYRTRTANYGYTF
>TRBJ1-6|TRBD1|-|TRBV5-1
TGCGCCAGCAGCTTGGATCCAGGGGGCAGTAGTTCACCCCTCCACTTT
CASSLDPGGSSSPLHF
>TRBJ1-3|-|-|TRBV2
TGTGCCAGCAGTGATAGGGGGTCTGGAAACACCATATATTTT
CASSDRGSGNTIYF
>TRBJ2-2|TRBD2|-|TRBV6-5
TGTGCCAGCACGGGCGGGAGAGGCGCCGGGGAGCTGTTTTTT
CASTGGRGAGELFF
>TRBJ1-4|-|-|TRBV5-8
TGTGCCAGCAGATACGGGGAGAATGAAAAACTGTTTTTT
CASRYGENEKLFF
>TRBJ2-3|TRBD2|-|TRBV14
TGTGCCAGCAGCCCGCGGGGGGCTTTCACAGATACGCAGTATTTT
CASSPRGAFTDTQYF
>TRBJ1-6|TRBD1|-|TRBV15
TGTGCCACCGGCAAACCTCGAACAGGGGGTCATTCACCCCTCCACTTT
CATGKPRTGGHSPLHF
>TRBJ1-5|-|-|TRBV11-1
TGTGCCAGCAGCTTAGACGGGGAAGGCAATCAGCCCCAGCATTTT
CASSLDGEGNQPQHF
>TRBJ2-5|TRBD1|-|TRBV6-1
TGTGCCATCAGCCGGGACAGGGTTACGGAGACCCAGTACTTC
CAISRDRVTETQYF
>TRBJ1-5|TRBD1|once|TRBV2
TGTGCCAGCAGTACGGGACAGGGACGCCGTTATAGCAATCAGCCCCAGCATTTT
CASSTGQGRRYSNQPQHF
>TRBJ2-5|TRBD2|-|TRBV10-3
TGTGCCATCAGATCCACCCGACTAGCGGAAGAGACCCAGTACTTC
CAIRSTRLAEETQYF
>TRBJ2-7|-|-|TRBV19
TGTGCCAGTAGTATAGATGGGAGTTACGAGCAGTACTTC
CASSIDGSYEQYF
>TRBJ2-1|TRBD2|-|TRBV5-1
TGCGCCAGCAGCTTAAGCGGGGGGCCTCTGAATGAGCAGTTCTTC
CASSLSGGPLNEQFF
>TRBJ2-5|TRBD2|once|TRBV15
TGTGCCACCAGCGGCGGACTAGCGGGAGCTCGGGAGACCCAGTACTTC
CATSGGLAGARETQYF
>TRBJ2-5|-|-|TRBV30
TGTGCCTGGAGTGTAGAGGTCCGGCTGGATGAGCAGTACTTC
CAWSVEVRLDEQYF
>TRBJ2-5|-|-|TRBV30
TGTGCCTGGAGTGTCTTCAGAGAGACCCAGTACTTC
CAWSVFRETQYF
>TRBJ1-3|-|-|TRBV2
TGTGCCAGCAGTGACGGCTCTGGAAACACCATATATTTT
CASSDGSGNTIYF
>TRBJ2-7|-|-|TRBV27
TGTGCCAGCAGAACAAGGCGAAGGGGGTCGCACGAGCAGTACTTC
CASRTRRRGSHEQYF
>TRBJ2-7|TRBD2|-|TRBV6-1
TGTGCCAGTAGACCGGGACTAGCCTACGAGCAATACTTC
CASRPGLAYEQYF
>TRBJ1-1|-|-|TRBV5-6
TGTGCCAGCAGCTCCCCGGAGAACGCTGAAGCTTTCTTT
CASSSPENAEAFF
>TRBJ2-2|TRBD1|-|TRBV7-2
TGTGCCAGCAGCGTGGACAGGGTCGCGAACACCGGGGAGCTGTTTTTT
CASSVDRVANTGELFF
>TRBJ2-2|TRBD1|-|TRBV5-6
TGTGCCAGCAGCTTTGGACAGGCGAACACCGGGGAGCTGTTTTTT
CASSFGQANTGELFF
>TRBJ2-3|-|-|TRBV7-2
TGTGCCAGCAGCTTAGGGAGCGGAGATACGCAGTATTTT
CASSLGSGDTQYF
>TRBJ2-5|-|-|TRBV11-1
TGTGCCAGCAGCTTAGAAGGTTTCGGGGACCAAGAGACCCAGTACTTC
CASSLEGFGDQETQYF
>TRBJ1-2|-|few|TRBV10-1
TGCGCCAGCAGCCCCCGCCGGGGGTATGGCTACACCTTC
CASSPRRGYGYTF
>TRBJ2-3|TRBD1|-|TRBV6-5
TGTGCCAGCAGTTACTGGCAGGGGACAGTCACAGATACGCAGTATTTT
CASSYWQGTVTDTQYF
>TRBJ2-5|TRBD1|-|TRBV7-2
TGTGCCAGCAGCTCCGGGACAGGGTACAAGACCCAGTACTTC
CASSSGTGYKTQYF
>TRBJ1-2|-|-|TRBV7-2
TGTGCCAGCAGCTCGCCCGACTGGAACTATGGCTACACCTTC
CASSSPDWNYGYTF
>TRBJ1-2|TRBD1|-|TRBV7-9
TGTGCCAGCAGCTCACCCTCCGGGACAGGCCGAGCTAACTATGGCTACACCTTC
CASSSPSGTGRANYGYTF
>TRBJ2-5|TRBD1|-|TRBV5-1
TGCGCCAGCAGCGCGGGACAGGGGGTCGCACAAGAGACCCAGTACTTC
CASSAGQGVAQETQYF
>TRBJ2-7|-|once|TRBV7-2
TGTGCCAGCAGCTTAGGGGTAGGGGTCCCCTACGAGCAGTACTTC
CASSLGVGVPYEQYF
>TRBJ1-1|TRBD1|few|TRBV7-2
TGTGCCAGCAGCCTCCGGGACAGGAACACTGAAGCTTTCTTT
CASSLRDRNTEAFF
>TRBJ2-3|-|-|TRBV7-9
TGTGCCAGCAGCCCTACAGGGACACTGGATACGCAGTATTTT
CASSPTGTLDTQYF
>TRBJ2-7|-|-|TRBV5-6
TGTGCCAGCAGCACCACACCACCCTACGAGCAGTACTTC
CASSTTPPYEQYF
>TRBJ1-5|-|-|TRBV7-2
TGTGCCAGCAGCCCGTCGGGGAATTCTAATCAGCCCCAGCATTTT
CASSPSGNSNQPQHF
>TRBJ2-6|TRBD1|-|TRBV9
TGTGCCAGCAGCGCGGGGACAGGGAGCTCTGGGGCCAACGTCCTGACTTTC
CASSAGTGSSGANVLTF
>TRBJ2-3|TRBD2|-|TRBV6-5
TGTGCCAGCAGTTACGTGGAGCGGGGGACAGATACGCAGTATTTT
CASSYVERGTDTQYF
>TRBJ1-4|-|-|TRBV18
TGTGCCAGCTCACCAAGCCTTAATGAAAAACTGTTTTTT
CASSPSLNEKLFF
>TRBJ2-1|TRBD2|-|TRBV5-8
TGTGCCAGCAGCAAGGGACTAGCGGGAGCCTACAATGAGCAGTTCTTC
CASSKGLAGAYNEQFF
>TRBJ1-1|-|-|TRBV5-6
TGTGCCAGCAGCTCCCCCTCCGGAGGTTTTCACACTGAAGCTTTCTTT
CASSSPSGGFHTEAFF
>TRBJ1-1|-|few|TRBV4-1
TGCGCCAGCAGCCCCCGGGACTCCGCGAACACTGAAGCTTTCTTT
CASSPRDSANTEAFF
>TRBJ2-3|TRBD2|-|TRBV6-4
TGTGCCAGCAGTGGAGGTAGCGGGAGCACAGATACGCAGTATTTT
CASSGGSGSTDTQYF
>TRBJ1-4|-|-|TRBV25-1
TGTGCCAGCAGTGGTGGCGGGGAGGAAAAACTGTTTTTT
CASSGGGEEKLFF
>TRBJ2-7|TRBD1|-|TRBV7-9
TGTGCCAGCAGCTTTAGGGACAGGGGGAACGAGCAGTACTTC
CASSFRDRGNEQYF
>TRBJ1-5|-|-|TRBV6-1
TGTGCCAGCAGTGAAGAGGGAGTTAATCAGCCCCAGCATTTT
CASSEEGVNQPQHF
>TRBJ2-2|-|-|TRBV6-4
TGTGCCAGCAGTGATACCCTGACTAGGACGAACACCGGGGAGCTGTTTTTT
CASSDTLTRTNTGELFF
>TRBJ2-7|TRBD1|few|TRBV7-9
TGTTCCAGCAGCTCCGGGACAGGGGATGTGCAGTACTTC
CSSSSGTGDVQYF
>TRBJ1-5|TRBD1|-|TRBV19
TGTGCCAGTAGTGTCCAGGGGGGAGATTATAGCAATCAGCCCCAGCATTTT
CASSVQGGDYSNQPQHF
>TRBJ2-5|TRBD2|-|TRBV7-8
TGTGCCAGCAGCTTGTCGGGACTAGCCTCAGAGACCCAGTACTTC
CASSLSGLASETQYF
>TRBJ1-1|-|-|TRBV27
TGTGCCAGCAGTGTCTCATGGGGGGGGGCCACTGAAGCTTTCTTT
CASSVSWGGATEAFF